The clone carrying this T cell receptor (beta chain) turned up a few times. Antigen: not known. The data belong to a study of blood T cells in healthy people across ages. Study results and limitations: Donor CMV infection status was unknown, possibly confounding age-related changes in expanded clonotypes.

A second PCR of 7 to 11 cycles used a sample-barcoded 5' primer and a J-beta primer mix. MiXCR was run by TCRdb on the 5' RACE reads, yielding one entry per CDR3 protein. The repertoire holds roughly 930,000 distinct CDR3 sequences, with around 48% as singletons. Source material: blood. This clonotype originated in a young man in good health.

Here the CDR3 reads CASSRDRGLGQFF. The DNA of the CDR3 is TGTGCCAGCAGTCGCGACAGGGGGCTGGGGCAGTTCTTC. V usage is TRBV27 and J usage is TRBJ2-1; 10 bases align to TRBD1. There are 13 residues in the CDR3. Germline loops: CDR1 MNHEY, CDR2 SMNVEV (reference sequence). V shed 5 bases, J shed 12 bases, and the junction held 7 bases outside the gene matches.